The subject of this entry is one T cell receptor (beta chain). Next came a second PCR, run for about 7 to 12 cycles, which used a sample-barcoded 5' primer along with a J-beta primer mix. TCRdb processed the 5' RACE reads anew with MiXCR; each CDR3 protein has one entry. The data contain under 2 million distinct CDR3 sequences, about 32% of them seen just once; the ten biggest clones take up around 11%. Isolation of PBMCs gave at least 6.5 million cells per sample. The record originates from a study of blood T cells in healthy people across ages. This CDR3 region has 13 residues. The germline V gene encodes CDR1 MNHEY and CDR2 SMNVEV (reference sequence). V lost 3 bases and J 9 bases, leaving 9 bases between the germline ends.

V and J are TRBV27 and TRBJ1-6, with a weak D call TRBD1 (5 bases). The clonotype was recovered from a woman aged 25 to 39 in good health. Sequencing input: blood. CDR3 in DNA: TGTGCCAGCAGTTTGTCAGGGCGTTCACCCCTCCACTTT. It specifies CASSLSGRSPLHF.